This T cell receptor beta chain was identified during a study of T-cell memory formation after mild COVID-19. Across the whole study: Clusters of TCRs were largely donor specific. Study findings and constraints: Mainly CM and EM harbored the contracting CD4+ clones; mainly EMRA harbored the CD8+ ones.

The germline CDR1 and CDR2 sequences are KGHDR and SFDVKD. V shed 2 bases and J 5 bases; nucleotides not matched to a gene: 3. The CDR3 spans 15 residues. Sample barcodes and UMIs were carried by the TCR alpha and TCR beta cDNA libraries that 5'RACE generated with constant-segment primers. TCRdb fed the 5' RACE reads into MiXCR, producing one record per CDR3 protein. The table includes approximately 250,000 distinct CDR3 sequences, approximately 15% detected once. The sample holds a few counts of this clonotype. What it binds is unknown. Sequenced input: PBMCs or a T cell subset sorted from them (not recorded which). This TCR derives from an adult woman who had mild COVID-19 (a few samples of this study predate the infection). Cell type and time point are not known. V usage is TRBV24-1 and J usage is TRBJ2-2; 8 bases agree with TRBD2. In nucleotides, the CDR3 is TGTGCCACCAGTGATTACGGCGGGAGGACCGGGGAGCTGTTTTTT. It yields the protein CATSDYGGRTGELFF.